What follows are 31 T cell receptor beta chains derived from one specimen sequenced in a study of early T cells in non-severe SARS-CoV-2 infection. TCRdb re-analysed the 5' RACE reads in MiXCR, keeping a single row per CDR3 protein. This table holds tens of thousands of distinct CDR3 sequences, approximately 10% found once. Sequencing was performed on whole blood. Receptors originate from an adult who was a healthcare worker with PCR-confirmed SARS-CoV-2 infection or an uninfected control (not recorded which).

In its sample, this clonotype was seen a few times. This chain joins TRBV7-9 and TRBJ2-3; no clear D gene. The CDR3 length is 12 residues. Per the germline V gene, CDR1 is SEHNR and CDR2 is FQNEAQ (reference sequence). Trimming cost V 4 bases and J 5 bases, with 7 bases left between them. CDR3 sequence (DNA): TGTGCCAGCAGCTCAATCGGAGATACGCAGTATTTT. Encoded protein: CASSSIGDTQYF. The full variable domain, its missing parts supplied by reference TRBV7-9 and TRBJ2-3, is DTGVSQNPRHKITKRGQNVTFRCDPISEHNRLYWYRQTLGQGPEFLTYFQNEAQLEKSRLLSDRFSAERPKGSFSTLEIQRTEQGDSAMYLCASSSIGDTQYFGPGTRLTVL.

This clonotype was observed at least ten times. This sequence joins TRBV6-2 or TRBV6-3 and TRBJ2-1, with 13 bases fitting TRBD2. The CDR3 loop spans 18 amino acids. J was trimmed by 0 bases and V by 0 bases; bases with no gene match: 2. Germline values: CDR1 MNHEY, CDR2 SVGEGT. Written as DNA, the CDR3 is TGTGCCAGCAGTTACTCGACTAGCGGGGGGAGCTCCTACAATGAGCAGTTCTTC. Its protein is CASSYSTSGGSSYNEQFF.

The CDR3 nucleotides read TGCAGCGCCGTGCAGAATAACTATGGCTACACCTTC. This translates into CSAVQNNYGYTF. The V gene is TRBV29-1, the J gene TRBJ1-2, with unresolved D. V was cut by 7 bases and J by 1 base, with 10 bases left in between. This CDR3 has 12 residues. The germline V gene has CDR1 SQVTM and CDR2 ANQGSEA.

This clonotype was observed a few times. The chain couples TRBV19 to TRBJ1-5, with 7 bases that match TRBD1. This CDR3 comprises 15 residues. Germline lookup yields CDR1 LNHDA and CDR2 SQIVND (reference sequence). Trimming took 3 bases from V and 5 from J; bases not matched to a gene: 7. CDR3 nucleotide sequence: TGTGCCAGTAGTATCCCAGGGGGGGTGGATCAGCCCCAGCATTTT. Translated: CASSIPGGVDQPQHF.

At least ten counts were recorded for this clonotype. This rearrangement joins TRBV19 to TRBJ2-2; D unclear. Deletions cut 4 bases from V and 4 bases from J, with 16 bases between. This CDR3 region has 16 residues. Per the germline V gene, CDR1 is LNHDA and CDR2 is SQIVND (reference sequence). CDR3 in DNA: TGTGCCAGTAGTACCCCCTCGACCGGACGCACCGGGGAGCTGTTTTTT. Amino acid sequence: CASSTPSTGRTGELFF.

The CDR3 reads CAWTSGGAPSYNEQFF. The DNA for the CDR3 is TGTGCCTGGACTAGCGGGGGGGCTCCCTCCTACAATGAGCAGTTCTTC. The J gene is TRBJ2-1, the V gene TRBV30, with 12 bases matching TRBD2. The V gene's germline CDR1 is GTSNPN and CDR2 SVGIG (reference sequence). The ends lost 4 bases at V and 0 bases at J; junction bases unmatched: 4. CDR3 length equals 16 residues.

CDR3 amino acids: CSADRDGDTEAFF. The CDR3, as DNA: TGCAGTGCTGACCGGGACGGAGACACTGAAGCTTTCTTT. The chain recombines TRBV20-1 with TRBJ1-1, with a tentative D call TRBD1 (5 bases). There are 13 residues in the CDR3. Germline V gene lookup returns CDR1 DFQATT and CDR2 SNEGSKA (reference sequence). V lost 5 bases and J lost 3, with 13 bases in between.

The table lists this clonotype with many counts. J is TRBJ2-5 and V is TRBV18; maybe TRBD2 (5 bases). There are 15 residues in the CDR3. Germline CDR1 is KGHSH and CDR2 is LQKENI. V dropped 5 bases and J dropped 5 bases, with 18 bases sitting between them. CDR3 DNA: TGTGCCAGCTCATCGGGCAGCTCGGGGTCGGAGACCCAGTACTTC. This gives the protein CASSSGSSGSETQYF.

The chain is built from TRBV12-3 or TRBV12-4 and TRBJ1-1, with D possibly matching TRBD1 (5 bases). The V and J ends lost 3 bases and 5 bases respectively, with 7 bases between them. The CDR3 is made up of 12 amino acids. CDR3 sequence reads: CASSFEGTEAFF. Written as DNA, the CDR3 is TGTGCCAGCAGTTTCGAGGGGACTGAAGCTTTCTTT.

The chain uses TRBV15 and TRBJ1-3; D might be TRBD1 (5 bases). The germline gives CDR1 LNHNV, CDR2 YYDKDF (reference sequence). This CDR3 has 14 amino acids. V was pared by 5 bases and J by 12 bases, with 20 bases between. The CDR3 nucleotides are TGTGCCACCAGCGATGACAGCGTCGCTAATGGCATATATTTT. It specifies CATSDDSVANGIYF.

This clonotype was counted ten times or more. The chain combines TRBV6-1 with TRBJ2-7; no firm D call. Looked up from germline, CDR1 is MNHNS and CDR2 is SASEGT. The CDR3 contains 15 residues. The V end lost 1 base, the J end lost 2 bases, and 12 bases lay between the germline ends. The CDR3: CASSEVAVSAYEQYF. The CDR3 DNA sequence: TGTGCCAGCAGTGAAGTGGCAGTTAGTGCCTACGAGCAGTACTTC.

This chain uses TRBV30 with TRBJ2-7, with TRBD1 identical over 8 bases. V lost 1 base and J lost 4; bases outside the gene matches: 6. This CDR3 region has 14 residues. Germline V CDR1 and CDR2: GTSNPN, SVGIG (reference sequence). CDR3 sequence reads: CAWSAGGPQYEQYF. Written as DNA, the CDR3 is TGTGCCTGGAGTGCAGGGGGCCCTCAATACGAGCAGTACTTC.

The chain joins TRBV6-6 to TRBJ2-7; D is uncertain. Trimming shortened V by 6 bases and J by 5 bases, and 11 bases separated the two germline ends. Germline V lookup: CDR1 MNHNY, CDR2 SVGAGI (reference sequence). This CDR3 region has 12 residues. The CDR3 region has the DNA TGTGCCAGCAGCCGATCGTATGACGAGCAGTACTTC. Translation gives CASSRSYDEQYF.

This clonotype was detected a few times. J is TRBJ2-1 and V is TRBV11-2; D might be TRBD2 (7 bases). Per the germline V gene, CDR1 is SGHAT and CDR2 is FQNNGV. The CDR3 runs to 17 residues. V lost 0 bases to trimming and J lost 6 bases, with 18 bases between them. The DNA of the CDR3 is TGTGCCAGCAGCTTAGATCTGGCGGGGGCCTGGGCCAATGAGCAGTTCTTC. Its translation is CASSLDLAGAWANEQFF.

The J gene is TRBJ1-2, the V gene TRBV29-1; D may be TRBD1 (5 bases). The CDR3 totals 13 residues. The germline V gene encodes CDR1 SQVTM and CDR2 ANQGSEA. Trimming took off 4 bases at V and 4 bases at J, with 13 bases between the two ends. The CDR3 region has the DNA TGCAGCGTTGGAAACAGGATCCTCTATGGCTACACCTTC. Amino acids: CSVGNRILYGYTF.

This clonotype was recorded a few times. J is TRBJ1-3 and V is TRBV4-1; D is undetermined. The germline CDR1 and CDR2 sequences are MGHRA and YSYEKL. Trimming removed 6 bases from V and 0 bases from J, with 12 bases in between. There are 15 residues in the CDR3. CDR3 residues: CASRQTWSSGNTIYF. Here the CDR3 DNA reads TGCGCCAGCAGGCAGACCTGGTCCTCTGGAAACACCATATATTTT.

This clonotype was counted a few times. The V and J genes are TRBV6-2 or TRBV6-3 and TRBJ2-1; D is unresolved. CDR3 length: 11 amino acids. Per the germline V gene, CDR1 is MNHEY and CDR2 is SVGEGT. The V end lost 3 bases, the J end lost 10 bases, and 7 bases lay between the germline ends. The CDR3 DNA reads TGTGCCAGCAGTTATTCTGGGGAGCAGTTCTTC. Encoded protein: CASSYSGEQFF.

The chain employs TRBV5-4 and TRBJ1-1; D ambiguous. The V end lost 10 bases, the J end lost 0 bases, and 7 bases lay between the germline ends. Germline lookup yields CDR1 SGHNT and CDR2 YYREEE (reference sequence). This CDR3 has 11 residues. The CDR3 nucleotides read TGTGCCTGGCGGGTGAACACTGAAGCTTTCTTT. Amino acids: CAWRVNTEAFF.

This clonotype was counted a few times. The chain couples TRBV6-1 to TRBJ2-7; the D is unclear. This CDR3 has 13 residues. Trimming pared 5 bases from V and 4 bases from J, leaving 12 bases between. CDR1 is MNHNS and CDR2 is SASEGT in the germline V gene. The CDR3 here is CASSPPGQYEQYF. The CDR3 DNA follows: TGTGCCAGCAGTCCCCCTGGTCAGTACGAGCAGTACTTC.

At least ten counts were recorded for this clonotype. The rearrangement links TRBV7-6 to TRBJ2-1, with 13 bases lining up with TRBD2. The CDR3 length is 14 residues. With 6 bases clipped from V and 5 bases from J, the junction kept 1 base outside the gene matches. CDR1 and CDR2 (germline): SGHVS, FNYEAQ. CDR3 DNA: TGTGCCAGCAGACTAGCGGGGGGGCACAATGAGCAGTTCTTC. Translation: CASRLAGGHNEQFF. The whole variable domain, filled in from reference TRBV7-6 and TRBJ2-1, reads GAGVSQSPRYKVTKRGQDVALRCDPISGHVSLYWYRQALGQGPEFLTYFNYEAQQDKSGLPNDRFSAERPEGSISTLTIQRTEQRDSAMYRCASRLAGGHNEQFFGPGTRLTVL.

In this sample, this clonotype turned up a few times. The J gene is TRBJ2-7, the V gene TRBV27; D is unclear. The length of the CDR3 is 13 residues. CDR1 and CDR2 from the germline V gene are MNHEY and SMNVEV (reference sequence). Deletions cut 5 bases from V and 7 bases from J, with 15 bases between. The CDR3: CASSPTGSVEQYF. Here the CDR3 DNA reads TGTGCCAGCAGTCCCACCGGTTCTGTTGAGCAGTACTTC.

This clonotype was counted at least ten times. V usage is TRBV4-1 and J usage is TRBJ2-5; D is perhaps TRBD2 (6 bases). CDR3 size: 16 residues. V lost 4 bases and J 4 bases, leaving 19 bases between the germline ends. Germline CDR1 is MGHRA and CDR2 is YSYEKL. CDR3 nucleotides: TGCGCCAGCAGCCTCAGCCGGAGGGTCCGACGAGAGACCCAGTACTTC. Translating it yields CASSLSRRVRRETQYF.

This clonotype has only a few counts. V and J are TRBV7-8 and TRBJ2-3; either TRBD1 or TRBD2 may fit D (5 bases each). With 10 bases removed from V and 2 bases from J, the gap between germline ends came to 19 bases. The germline CDR1 and CDR2 sequences are SGHVS and FQNEAQ. The CDR3 totals 15 residues. The CDR3 is CATQRSRTTTDTQYF. For the CDR3, the DNA is TGTGCCACCCAGCGGTCCAGGACAACCACAGATACGCAGTATTTT.

The sample holds a few counts of this clonotype. The rearrangement uses TRBV19 and TRBJ2-1; 7 bases are shared with TRBD2. V lost 5 bases, J lost 8 bases, and 12 bases stayed unmatched. Germline V CDR1 and CDR2: LNHDA, SQIVND (reference sequence). The CDR3 is 15 residues long. This chain's CDR3 is CASSDGGSQRDEQFF. The CDR3 nucleotides are TGTGCCAGTAGTGACGGGGGGTCCCAGCGCGATGAGCAGTTCTTC. The whole variable domain, filled in from reference TRBV19 and TRBJ2-1, reads DGGITQSPKYLFRKEGQNVTLSCEQNLNHDAMYWYRQDPGQGLRLIYYSQIVNDFQKGDIAEGYSVSREKKESFPLTVTSAQKNPTAFYLCASSDGGSQRDEQFFGPGTRLTVL.

The genes are TRBV18 and TRBJ2-1; D might be TRBD2 (5 bases). There are 17 residues in the CDR3. The ends were cut back, 0 bases at V and 0 bases at J, with 12 bases in the middle. CDR1 and CDR2 (germline): KGHSH, LQKENI. The CDR3 nucleotides are TGTGCCAGCTCACCACCTGAGTGGGAGACCTCCTACAATGAGCAGTTCTTC. It specifies CASSPPEWETSYNEQFF.

This clonotype was counted ten times or more. The chain links TRBV5-1 to TRBJ1-1; no clear D gene. Germline V gene data show CDR1 as SGHRS and CDR2 as YFSETQ. Trimming removed 2 bases at V and 3 bases at J, with 14 bases between. The CDR3 is made up of 15 amino acids. This chain's CDR3 is CASSFGPSGDTEAFF. The CDR3 bases are TGCGCCAGCAGCTTCGGACCTTCAGGCGACACTGAAGCTTTCTTT.

This clonotype was observed at least ten times. This chain links TRBV20-1 with TRBJ1-1, with unresolved D. V lost 2 bases to trimming and J lost 1 base, with 17 bases between them. This CDR3 is 16 amino acids long. Per the germline V gene, CDR1 is DFQATT and CDR2 is SNEGSKA (reference sequence). The CDR3 loop is CSARLSGRDTNTEAFF. The CDR3 nucleotides read TGCAGTGCTAGACTATCGGGGAGGGATACGAACACTGAAGCTTTCTTT.

J is TRBJ1-2 and V is TRBV30; D perhaps matches TRBD1 (5 bases). The V gene lost 3 bases and the J gene lost 5 bases, with 10 bases spanning the gap. This CDR3 has 12 amino acids. Germline CDR1 reads GTSNPN; CDR2 reads SVGIG (reference sequence). CDR3 DNA sequence: TGTGCCTGGAGGGGGACTGCTTATGGCTACACCTTC. It yields the protein CAWRGTAYGYTF.

This clonotype came up many times. The chain uses TRBV19 and TRBJ2-5; unclear D gene. The CDR3 loop spans 12 amino acids. V was trimmed by 3 bases and J by 1 base, leaving 3 bases between them. CDR1 and CDR2 from the germline V gene are LNHDA and SQIVND (reference sequence). In DNA form, the CDR3 reads TGTGCCAGTAGTATGACCCAAGAGACCCAGTACTTC. This gives the protein CASSMTQETQYF.

The genes are TRBV3-1 and TRBJ1-4; D ambiguous. The V end lost 3 bases, the J end lost 8 bases, and 19 bases lay between the germline ends. Germline V gene sequence: CDR1 LGHDT, CDR2 YNNKEL (reference sequence). The CDR3 runs to 16 residues. CDR3 in DNA: TGTGCCAGCAGCCACTCACAGCAAGGACGGGCCGAAAAACTGTTTTTT. This codes for CASSHSQQGRAEKLFF.

This clonotype was picked up many times. The chain employs TRBV20-1 and TRBJ2-7, with 13 positions matching TRBD2. CDR1 and CDR2 (germline): DFQATT, SNEGSKA (reference sequence). The CDR3 covers 15 residues. V trimming: 7 bases; J trimming: 4 bases; junction bases outside the gene matches: 10. CDR3 residues: CSVSPTSGGEYEQYF. The CDR3 bases are TGCAGTGTCAGCCCAACTAGCGGGGGGGAGTACGAGCAGTACTTC.